A selection of T cell receptor beta chains follows, all from one sample in a study of blood T cells in healthy people across ages. Each CDR3 protein gets one entry after TCRdb re-called the 5' RACE reads with MiXCR. The sample lists 600,000 to 1,000,000 distinct CDR3 sequences; just under 25% were seen once. This same sample was also part of a study on T cells of mothers and their children.

Sequencing was carried out using blood. The receptors stem from a boy between 10 and 17 years old in good health. Both conserved end residues are trimmed from each CDR3.

>TRBJ2-7|TRBV7-9
ASSFMDRVHEQY
>TRBJ2-2|TRBV21-1
ASSKSGRGELF
>TRBJ1-2|TRBV11-2
ASSLDGGRQGYT
>TRBJ2-7|TRBV5-6
ASSGSGHTYEQY
>TRBJ2-1|TRBV18
ASSPLGTGVNEQF
>TRBJ1-2|TRBV2
ASSDRQPPTSGHT
>TRBJ2-3|TRBV7-6
ASRPSFADTQY
>TRBJ1-5|TRBV6-5
ASSYSGTENQPQH
>TRBJ2-5|TRBV12-3/TRBV12-4
ASSFGTSGSETQY
>TRBJ2-3|TRBV12-3/TRBV12-4
ASSLVEGTQY
>NA|TRBV6-5
ASRVDRGPQETQY
>TRBJ2-5|TRBV10-3
AISDPLAGGQETQY
>TRBJ1-1|TRBV27
ASSLGYPGRAF
>TRBJ2-3|TRBV12-3/TRBV12-4
ASSFIDTQY
>TRBJ2-1|TRBV20-1
SARHSGRYNEQF
>TRBJ2-5|TRBV6-2/TRBV6-3
ASSPGTALGETQY
>NA|TRBV27
ASGLSANRETQY
>TRBJ2-1|TRBV7-7
ASSPSPNPHEQF
>TRBJ2-6|TRBV20-1
SARDQEPSGANVLT
>TRBJ2-1|TRBV24-1
ATSDSGEQF
>TRBJ2-4|TRBV7-2
ASSLGFGGQY
>TRBJ2-7|TRBV4-1
ASSQSLPGTGGYEQY
>TRBJ2-5|TRBV18
ASSPQPGEETQY
>TRBJ1-2|TRBV4-3
ASSLSVERYGYT
>TRBJ1-1|TRBV7-9
ASSLRPPDLSEAF
>TRBJ2-5|TRBV6-6
ASSYSMGAEQY
>TRBJ2-5|TRBV15
ATSRVGSQETQY
>NA|TRBV6-1
ASSESLGGRTDEQF
>TRBJ1-1|TRBV7-8
ASSSRQENTEAF
>TRBJ2-2|TRBV4-3
ASSQHSSEDGELF
>TRBJ1-3|TRBV10-3
AISERTGSNTIY
>TRBJ1-2|TRBV20-1
SARDRQWGSGYGYT
>TRBJ2-7|TRBV20-1
SAPEGGNSYEQY
>TRBJ2-7|TRBV7-7
ASSLATGGTYEQY
>TRBJ1-2|TRBV7-9
ASSPDRGNGYT
>TRBJ1-4|TRBV9
ASSVEAANEKLF
>TRBJ2-7|TRBV20-1
SARERTAYEQY
>TRBJ1-5|TRBV12-3/TRBV12-4
ASSPGTGVNQPQH
>TRBJ1-2|TRBV9
ASRTQGMEGYT
>NA|TRBV9
ASSVEGGSTYEQY
>TRBJ2-1|TRBV6-1
ASSELWGSSYNEQF
>TRBJ1-4|TRBV7-2
ASSSHMGATNEKLF
>TRBJ2-3|TRBV6-1
ASSEYGGSSADTQY
>TRBJ2-5|TRBV18
ASSPRTREGETQY
>TRBJ2-7|TRBV10-3
AISREGVSYEQY
>TRBJ2-3|TRBV5-6
ASSQGQGATDTQY
>TRBJ1-2|TRBV12-3/TRBV12-4
ASSPLGDNYGYT
>TRBJ1-2|TRBV29-1
SVLGGSYGYT
>TRBJ2-5|TRBV5-1
ASSLHGSSETQY
>TRBJ2-5|TRBV20-1
SARVRGGISETQY
>TRBJ2-1|TRBV28
ASSEGVAGDNEQF
>NA|TRBV14
ASSPGTGISNEQF
>TRBJ2-1|TRBV20-1
SARDLAGGGSYNEQF
>TRBJ1-2|TRBV12-3/TRBV12-4
ASSNGSPAGYGYT
>TRBJ1-3|TRBV20-1
SATTGTAGNTIY
>TRBJ2-3|TRBV20-1
SADVRGRSWGTDTQY
>TRBJ2-1|TRBV6-1
ASRGAGGMSSYNEQF
>TRBJ2-1|TRBV29-1
SPWDLYNEQF
>TRBJ2-3|TRBV7-8
ASSPNSGGYTDTQY
>TRBJ2-1|TRBV11-1
ASSLQDGHNEQF